The sample holds a few counts of the clone carrying this T cell receptor beta chain. V lost 3 bases, J lost 6 bases, and 11 bases stayed unmatched. Germline V lookup: CDR1 DFQATT, CDR2 SNEGSKA (reference sequence). The CDR3 consists of 15 residues. Original handling: The authors estimated nucleated cell counts from reference gene primer amplification. The repertoire was sequenced with immunoSEQ multiplex PCR; TCRdb's copy has only in-frame clones and lacks some. V and J calls and clone size are those listed in that table; D and trimming were worked out from the DNA. In the table there are about 220,000 clones, approximately 83% of which are singletons. Living in about two dozen US areas, the participants were between about 18 and 95 years of age. Two consecutive negative NP/OP PCR tests, clearance, or resolved symptoms defined Cohort 3 recovery. These data are taken from a study of blood T cell repertoires in COVID-19. Across the study: The origin of the acute and convalescent COVID-19 samples was the United States, Italy and Spain.

Sequenced material: PBMCs or T cells enriched from blood (not recorded which). The J gene is TRBJ1-2, the V gene TRBV20-1; 9 nucleotides align to TRBD1. The clonotype comes from a woman aged 55-70 years who had recovered from COVID-19. The CDR3 is CSASIRDRAGNGYTF. CDR3 coding DNA: TGCAGTGCTAGTATCCGGGACAGGGCAGGCAATGGCTACACCTTC.